Listed below are T cell receptor beta chains from one sample, sequenced in a study of T-cell reconstitution after alpha-beta-depleted transplantation in children. One entry per CDR3 protein, called by TCRdb with MiXCR from the PCR reads. The sample shows 500,000 or so distinct CDR3 sequences, over 25% of them seen only once. Specimen: PBMCs from the stem cell graft donor, collected from the stem cell graft. The source of these receptors is a human donor who donated a stem cell graft to a child with aplastic anemia. Each CDR3 is given with its conserved first and last residue.

CDR3: CATTSGTGQYF
V: TRBV10-3

CDR3: CSARSGEIVLLNTEAFF
V: TRBV20-1

CDR3: CAAGKRSYNEQFF
V: TRBV6-1

CDR3: CASSLETTGAGELFF
V: TRBV5-1

CDR3: CASSVGDGRSYEQYF
V: TRBV9

CDR3: CASTSRDYEQYF
V: TRBV28

CDR3: CASGGTGGIGQPQHF
V: TRBV2

CDR3: CASSIRQGTTDTQYF
V: TRBV5-5

CDR3: CASSSDLYTQYF
V: TRBV12-3/TRBV12-4

CDR3: CASSPLGQNTGELFF
V: TRBV18

CDR3: CASSEYRVEETQYF
V: TRBV25-1

CDR3: CAISPDGTNYGYTF
V: TRBV10-3

CDR3: CASSLLGGRAFSTDTQYF
V: TRBV11-2

CDR3: CASSESGSGSNEQFF
V: TRBV6-1

CDR3: CASSRGTPQRLDNEQFF
V: TRBV18

CDR3: CASSNGGGPSTDTQYF
V: TRBV7-2

CDR3: CASSPPSSSEAFF
V: TRBV18